This T cell receptor (beta chain) was profiled in a study of follicular helper T cells after annual influenza vaccination. The wider study: Some donors were sampled over the 2013-2014, 2014-2015 and 2015-2016 vaccinations.

The V gene's germline CDR1 is LNHDA and CDR2 SQIVND (reference sequence). With 7 bases removed from V and 2 bases from J, the gap between germline ends came to 9 bases. The CDR3 loop spans 13 amino acids. Sample time point: 2014-2015 season, pre-vaccination. This clone has just a few counts. TCRdb keeps only in-frame clones here, not all; method: immunoSEQ multiplex PCR. The data contain approximately 30,000 clones, 65% to 85% of them singletons. The sample here was CXCR5+ CD38- circulating T follicular helper cells from blood, taken on the day of influenza vaccination. This sample's subset: circulating Tfh, non-naive CD4+CXCR5+PD-1+ (ICOS+CD38+ or ICOS-CD38-). The clonotype was recovered from an adult who received the influenza vaccine. The chain recombines TRBV19 with TRBJ1-5; D is perhaps TRBD1 (6 bases). CDR3 region: CASNNRGNQPQHF. The CDR3 DNA sequence: TGTGCCAGTAATAACAGGGGCAATCAGCCCCAGCATTTT.